This T cell receptor beta chain was captured by sequencing in a study of T-cell reconstitution after alpha-beta-depleted transplantation in children. This clonotype turned up a few times. Germline lookup yields CDR1 SEHNR and CDR2 FQNEAQ (reference sequence). The CDR3 loop spans 13 amino acids. V was trimmed by 1 base and J by 5 bases, leaving 8 bases between them. A library of TCRbeta sequences, prepared with unique molecular identifiers, was generated. In TCRdb, the PCR reads were re-called with MiXCR into one record per CDR3 protein. This table holds about 480,000 distinct CDR3 sequences, approximately 13% found once.

Sequencing used PBMCs from the stem cell graft donor, obtained from the stem cell graft. The rearrangement links TRBV7-9 to TRBJ1-2; D perhaps matches TRBD1 (5 bases). The sequence came from a human donor who donated a stem cell graft to a child with combined immunodeficiency. CDR3 coding DNA: TGTGCCAGCAGCTTAGTAGGGGCTTATGGCTACACCTTC. Amino acids: CASSLVGAYGYTF.